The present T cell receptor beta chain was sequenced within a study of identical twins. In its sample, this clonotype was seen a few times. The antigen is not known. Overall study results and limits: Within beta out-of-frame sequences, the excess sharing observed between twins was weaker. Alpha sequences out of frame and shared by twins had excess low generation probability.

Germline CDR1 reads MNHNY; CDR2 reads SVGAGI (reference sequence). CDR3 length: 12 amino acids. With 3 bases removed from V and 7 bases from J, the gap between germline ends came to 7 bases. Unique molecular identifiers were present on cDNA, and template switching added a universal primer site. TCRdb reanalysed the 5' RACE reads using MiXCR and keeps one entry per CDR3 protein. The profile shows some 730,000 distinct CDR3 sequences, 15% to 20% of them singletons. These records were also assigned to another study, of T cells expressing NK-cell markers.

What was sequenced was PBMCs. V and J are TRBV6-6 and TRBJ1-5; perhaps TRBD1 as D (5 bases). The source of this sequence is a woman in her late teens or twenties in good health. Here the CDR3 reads CASSYQGQPQHF. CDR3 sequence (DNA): TGTGCCAGCAGTTATCAGGGACAGCCCCAGCATTTT.